Listed below are T cell receptor beta chains from one sample, sequenced in a study of cytomegalovirus exposure and HLA in healthy donors. Sequencing used immunoSEQ multiplex PCR; TCRdb keeps in-frame clones, though not all of them. The table shows over 110,000 clones, with around nine tenths occurring only once. Sequenced input: PBMCs. The origin of the receptors is a man younger than 35 in good health and CMV-seropositive. Both conserved end residues are trimmed from each CDR3.

V,J,CDR3
TRBV5-1,TRBJ2-2,ASSPMRGNTGELF
TRBV2,TRBJ2-3,ASGRETSADTQY
TRBV4-1,TRBJ2-7,ASSPTGGLTQEQY
TRBV30,TRBJ1-1,AWSVSVGTGNTEAF
TRBV4-2,TRBJ2-5,ASSQEQGAETQY
TRBV7-9,TRBJ1-2,ASSVREGYT
TRBV19,TRBJ1-2,ASGTGGFYT
TRBV5-1,TRBJ2-7,ASSSGLLQTKHSYEQY
TRBV6-5,TRBJ1-1,ASSYRGTVETEAF
TRBV4-1,TRBJ1-1,ASSRGLRTEAF
TRBV7-8,TRBJ2-7,ASSSAQGVKSYEQY
TRBV9,TRBJ2-2,ASSSQGGAGELF
TRBV9,TRBJ1-6,ASSVSDILGQGNSPLH
TRBV9,TRBJ2-5,ASSQGAETGGETQY
TRBV5-1,TRBJ2-2,ASQVPGLAGNTGELF
TRBV7-9,TRBJ1-2,ASSLALGEIYGYT
TRBV5-1,TRBJ1-4,ASSYREHSEKLF